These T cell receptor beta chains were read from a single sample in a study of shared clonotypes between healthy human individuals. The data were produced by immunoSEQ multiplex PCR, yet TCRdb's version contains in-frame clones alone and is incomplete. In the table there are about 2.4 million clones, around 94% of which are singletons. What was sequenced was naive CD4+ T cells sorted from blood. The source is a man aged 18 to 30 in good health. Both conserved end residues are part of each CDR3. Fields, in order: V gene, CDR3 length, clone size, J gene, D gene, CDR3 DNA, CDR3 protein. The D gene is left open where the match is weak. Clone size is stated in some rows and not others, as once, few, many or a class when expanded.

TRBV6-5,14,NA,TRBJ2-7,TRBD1,TGTGCCAGCAGAGACCCGGGACAGCCCTACGAGCAGTACTTC,CASRDPGQPYEQYF
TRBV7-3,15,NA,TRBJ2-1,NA,TGTGCCAGCAGCTTAACGGTCGGGACGGGCAATGAGCAGTTCTTC,CASSLTVGTGNEQFF
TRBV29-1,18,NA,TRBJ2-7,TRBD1,TGCAGCGTTGCCCGTCGGGGACAGTCCTTTTGGGGCTCCTACGAGCAGTACTTC,CSVARRGQSFWGSYEQYF
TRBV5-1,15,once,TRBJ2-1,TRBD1,TGCGCCAGCAGCCCGACGACAGGGGGATACAATGAGCAGTTCTTC,CASSPTTGGYNEQFF
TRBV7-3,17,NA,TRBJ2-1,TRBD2,TGTGCCAGCAGCTTAATGCTTCTAGCGGGGGGCCCCAATGAGCAGTTCTTC,CASSLMLLAGGPNEQFF
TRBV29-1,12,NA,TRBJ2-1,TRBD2,TGCAGCGTGGGACTAGCCGGGTATGAGCAGTTCTTC,CSVGLAGYEQFF
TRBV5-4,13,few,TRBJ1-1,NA,TGTGCCAGCAGCGGGAGAGGGGGCACTGAAGCTTTCTTT,CASSGRGGTEAFF
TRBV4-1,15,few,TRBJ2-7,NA,TGCGCCAGCAGCCAAGAATTCCGGGCCCACTACGAGCAGTACTTC,CASSQEFRAHYEQYF
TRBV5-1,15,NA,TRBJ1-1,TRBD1,TGCGCCAGCAGCTTGGGGACAGGGGGCTTGACTGAAGCTTTCTTT,CASSLGTGGLTEAFF
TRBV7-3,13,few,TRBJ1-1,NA,TGTGCCAGCAGCTTAGCCGAGGGCACTGAAGCTTTCTTT,CASSLAEGTEAFF
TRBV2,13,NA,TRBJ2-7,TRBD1,TGTGCCAGCAGAGGACAGGGGGCATGGGAGCAGTACTTC,CASRGQGAWEQYF
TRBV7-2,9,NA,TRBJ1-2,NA,TGTGCCAGCAGGGATGGCTACACCTTC,CASRDGYTF
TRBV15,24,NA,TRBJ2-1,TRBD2,TGTGCCACCAGCAGAGATCTACTAGCGGGAGTAGGATTGGGGACTAGCGGGAGTAGGATTGGGCAGTTCTTC,CATSRDLLAGVGLGTSGSRIGQFF
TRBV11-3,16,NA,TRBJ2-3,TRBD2,TGTGCCAGCAGCCAACGGACTAGCGGGGCTTTTGATACGCAGTATTTT,CASSQRTSGAFDTQYF
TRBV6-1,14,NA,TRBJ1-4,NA,TGTGCCAGCAGTGCCACCTCAACTAATGAAAAACTGTTTTTT,CASSATSTNEKLFF
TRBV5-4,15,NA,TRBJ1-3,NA,TGTGCCAGCAGCTTGGGTGGGGGATATGGAAACACCATATATTTT,CASSLGGGYGNTIYF
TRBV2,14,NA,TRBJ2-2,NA,TGTGCCAGCAGGGCGGAGCGCTTCACCGGGGAGCTGTTTTTT,CASRAERFTGELFF
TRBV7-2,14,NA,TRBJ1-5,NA,TGTGCCAGCAGCTTAGTTTCTCAGAATCAGCCCCAGCATTTT,CASSLVSQNQPQHF
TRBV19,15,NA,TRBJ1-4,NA,TGTGCCAGTAGTTACGGGACCGTCGCTAATGAAAAACTGTTTTTT,CASSYGTVANEKLFF
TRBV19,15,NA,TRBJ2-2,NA,TGTGCCAGTAGGCGCGGGGGACAGAACACCGGGGAGCTGTTTTTT,CASRRGGQNTGELFF
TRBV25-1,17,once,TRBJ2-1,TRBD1,TGTGCCAGCAGTGATGGACAGGGGATTAGATCCTACAATGAGCAGTTCTTC,CASSDGQGIRSYNEQFF
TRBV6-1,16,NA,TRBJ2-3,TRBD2,TGTGCCAGCAGTGGGACTAGCGGGGGGGCGTCAGATACGCAGTATTTT,CASSGTSGGASDTQYF
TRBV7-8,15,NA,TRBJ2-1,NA,TGTGCCAGCAGCTTAGCCTCAGGCGTTTCAAATGAGCAGTTCTTC,CASSLASGVSNEQFF
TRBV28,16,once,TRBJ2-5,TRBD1,TGTGCCAGCAGTTTACTCGGGACAGCAAACCAAGAGACCCAGTACTTC,CASSLLGTANQETQYF
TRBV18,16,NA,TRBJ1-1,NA,TGTGCCAGCTCAGCCCTAACCGGCAGGGGAGGTACTGAAGCTTTCTTT,CASSALTGRGGTEAFF
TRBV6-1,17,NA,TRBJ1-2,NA,TGTGCCAGCAGTGAAAGCGGAGTGGGGGCACGAGGTTATGGCTACACCTTC,CASSESGVGARGYGYTF
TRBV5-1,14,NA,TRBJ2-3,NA,TGCGCCAGCAGCGAAGGGAGGTCCACAGATACGCAGTATTTT,CASSEGRSTDTQYF
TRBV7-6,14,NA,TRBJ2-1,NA,TGTGCCAGCAGCTTAGCTCCGGCCCTCAATGAGCAGTTCTTC,CASSLAPALNEQFF
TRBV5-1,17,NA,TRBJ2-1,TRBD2,TGCGCCAGCAGCTTGGGTCCGACTAGCGGGGGAGCCAATGAGCAGTTCTTC,CASSLGPTSGGANEQFF
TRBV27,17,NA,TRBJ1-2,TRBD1,TGTGCCAGCAGTAGAACCGGGACAGCGGAAGTTCGCGATGGCTACACCTTC,CASSRTGTAEVRDGYTF
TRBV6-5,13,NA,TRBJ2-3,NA,TGTGCCAGCAGCCAGACTAGAACAGATACGCAGTATTTT,CASSQTRTDTQYF
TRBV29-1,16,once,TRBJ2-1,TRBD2,TGCAGCTCATGGACTAGCGGGGGCCCCAGTTACAATGAGCAGTTCTTC,CSSWTSGGPSYNEQFF
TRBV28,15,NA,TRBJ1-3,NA,TGTGCCAGCAGTTTGCCCCTAACCTCTGGAAACACCATATATTTT,CASSLPLTSGNTIYF
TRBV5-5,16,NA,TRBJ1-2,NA,TGTGCCAGCAGCTTGTTTCCGGGGCAGAGAGGCTATGGCTACACCTTC,CASSLFPGQRGYGYTF
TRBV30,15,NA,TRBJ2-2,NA,TGTGCCTGGAGTGTAGTTGCAGCGAACACCGGGGAGCTGTTTTTT,CAWSVVAANTGELFF
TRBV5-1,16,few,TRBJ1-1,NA,TGCGCCAGCAGCTTTGGTAGTTCGGGGGGTAGCACTGAAGCTTTCTTT,CASSFGSSGGSTEAFF
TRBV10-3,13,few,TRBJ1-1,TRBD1,TGTGCCATTGGGACAGGGCTGAACACTGAAGCTTTCTTT,CAIGTGLNTEAFF
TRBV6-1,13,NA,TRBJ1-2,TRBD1,TGTGCCAGTGTTTCGGACAGGGCCTATGGCTACACCTTC,CASVSDRAYGYTF
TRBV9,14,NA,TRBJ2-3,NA,TGTGCCAGCAGCGTGGTTGGGAGCACAGATACGCAGTATTTT,CASSVVGSTDTQYF
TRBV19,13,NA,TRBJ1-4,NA,TGTGCCAGTAGTATCACGGGGGGAGAAAAACTGTTTTTT,CASSITGGEKLFF
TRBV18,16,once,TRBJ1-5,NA,TGTGCCAGCTCACTATCGGACCTAAATAGCAATCAGCCCCAGCATTTT,CASSLSDLNSNQPQHF
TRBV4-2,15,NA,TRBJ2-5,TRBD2,TGTGCCAGCAGCCGAGGGGCTAGCGGGAAAGAGACCCAGTACTTC,CASSRGASGKETQYF
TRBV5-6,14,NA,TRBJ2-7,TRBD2,TGTGCCAGCCACATGCTAGCGGGAGTCTACGAGCAGTACTTC,CASHMLAGVYEQYF
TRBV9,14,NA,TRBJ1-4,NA,TGTGCCAGCAGCGCCGGGACCGCTTATGAAAAACTGTTTTTT,CASSAGTAYEKLFF
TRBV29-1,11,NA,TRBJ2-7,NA,TGCAGCGTTGCAGGTTTCGACGAGCAGTACTTC,CSVAGFDEQYF
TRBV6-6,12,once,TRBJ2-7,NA,TGTGCCAGCAGTTCTCGGGACAATCGACAGTACTTC,CASSSRDNRQYF
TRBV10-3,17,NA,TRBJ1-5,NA,TGTGCCATCAGCGAAAGTACAGGGTCCCCGAACAATCAGCCCCAGCATTTT,CAISESTGSPNNQPQHF
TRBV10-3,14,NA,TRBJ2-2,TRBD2,TGTGCCATCCTCGCGGGGGGTAACACCGGGGAGCTGTTTTTT,CAILAGGNTGELFF
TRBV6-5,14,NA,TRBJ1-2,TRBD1,TGTGCCAGCAGTTTCAACGGACAGGACTCTGGCTACACCTTC,CASSFNGQDSGYTF
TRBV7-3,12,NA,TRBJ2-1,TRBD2,TGTGCCAGCGGATCCGGGGAGGGTGAGCAGTTCTTC,CASGSGEGEQFF
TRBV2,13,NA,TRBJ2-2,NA,TGTGCCAGCAGCCTAGCGATTACCGGGGAGCTGTTTTTT,CASSLAITGELFF
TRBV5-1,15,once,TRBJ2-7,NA,TGCGCCAGCAGCTTGGCCTCAAACACCGCCTACGAGCAGTACTTC,CASSLASNTAYEQYF
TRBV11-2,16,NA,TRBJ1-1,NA,TGTGCCAGCAGCTTAGTAGGGACAATTCTGAACACTGAAGCTTTCTTT,CASSLVGTILNTEAFF
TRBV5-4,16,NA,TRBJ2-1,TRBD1,TGTGCCAGCAGGGTCGAGGGGGCTTCCTCCTACAATGAGCAGTTCTTC,CASRVEGASSYNEQFF